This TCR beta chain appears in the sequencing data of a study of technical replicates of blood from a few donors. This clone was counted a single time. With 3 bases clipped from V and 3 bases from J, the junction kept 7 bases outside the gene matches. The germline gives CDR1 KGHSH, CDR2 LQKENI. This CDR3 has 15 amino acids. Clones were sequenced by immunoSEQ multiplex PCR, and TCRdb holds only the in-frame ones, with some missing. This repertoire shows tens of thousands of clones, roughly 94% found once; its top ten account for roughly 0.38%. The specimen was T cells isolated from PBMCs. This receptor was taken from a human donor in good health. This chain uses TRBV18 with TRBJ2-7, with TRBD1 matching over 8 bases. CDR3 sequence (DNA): TGTGCCAGCTCACCCATAGGGACAGGAGACTACGAGCAGTACTTC. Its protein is CASSPIGTGDYEQYF.